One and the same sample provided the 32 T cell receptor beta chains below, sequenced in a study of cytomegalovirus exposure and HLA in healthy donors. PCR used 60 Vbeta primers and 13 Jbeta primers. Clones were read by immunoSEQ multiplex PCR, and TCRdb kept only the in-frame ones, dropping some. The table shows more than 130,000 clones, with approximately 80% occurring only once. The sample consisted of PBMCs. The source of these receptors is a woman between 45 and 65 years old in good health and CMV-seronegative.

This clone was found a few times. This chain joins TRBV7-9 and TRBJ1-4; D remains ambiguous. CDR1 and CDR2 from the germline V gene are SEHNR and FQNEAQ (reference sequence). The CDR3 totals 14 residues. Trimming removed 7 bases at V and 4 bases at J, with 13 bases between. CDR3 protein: CASTLIGINEKLFF. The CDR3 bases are TGTGCCAGCACCCTCATCGGGATTAATGAAAAACTGTTTTTT.

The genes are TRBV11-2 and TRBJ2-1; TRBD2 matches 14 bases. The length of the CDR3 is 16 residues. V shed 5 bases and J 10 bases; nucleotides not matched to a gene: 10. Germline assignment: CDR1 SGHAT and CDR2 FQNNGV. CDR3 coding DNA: TGTGCCAGCAGCCCTTGGGGTGGACTAGCGGGGGGAGAGCAGTTCTTC. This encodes CASSPWGGLAGGEQFF.

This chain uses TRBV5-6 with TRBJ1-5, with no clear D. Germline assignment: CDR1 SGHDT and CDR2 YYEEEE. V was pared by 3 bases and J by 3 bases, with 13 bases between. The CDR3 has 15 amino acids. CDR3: CASSSRHVSNQPQHF. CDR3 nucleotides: TGTGCCAGCAGCTCAAGACACGTTTCCAATCAGCCCCAGCATTTT.

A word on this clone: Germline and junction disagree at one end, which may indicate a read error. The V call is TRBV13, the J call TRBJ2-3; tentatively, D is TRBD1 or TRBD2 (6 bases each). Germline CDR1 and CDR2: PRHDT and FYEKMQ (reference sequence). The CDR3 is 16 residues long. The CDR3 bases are TGTGCCAGCAGCCTAGGAGGGTGGTCAGGGGCAGATACGCAGTATTTT. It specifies CASSLGGWSGADTQYF.

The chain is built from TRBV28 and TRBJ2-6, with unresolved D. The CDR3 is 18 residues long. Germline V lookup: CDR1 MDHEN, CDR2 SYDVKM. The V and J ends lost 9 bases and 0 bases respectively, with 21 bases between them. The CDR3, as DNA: TGTGCCAGTAAGCCCACGGCAGGCCAAAGCTCTGGGGCCAACGTCCTGACTTTC. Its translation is CASKPTAGQSSGANVLTF.

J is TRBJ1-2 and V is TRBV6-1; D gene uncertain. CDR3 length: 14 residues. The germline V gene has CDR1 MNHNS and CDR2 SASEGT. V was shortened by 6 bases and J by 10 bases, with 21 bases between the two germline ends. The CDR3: CASRPPGLVGDYTF. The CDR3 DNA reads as TGTGCCAGCAGACCACCCGGACTCGTAGGAGACTACACCTTC.

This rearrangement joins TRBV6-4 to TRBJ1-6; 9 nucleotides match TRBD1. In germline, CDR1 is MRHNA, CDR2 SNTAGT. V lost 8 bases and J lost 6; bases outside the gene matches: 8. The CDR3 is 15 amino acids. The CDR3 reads CASAPGQGINSPLHF. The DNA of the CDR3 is TGTGCCAGCGCCCCGGGACAGGGAATTAATTCACCCCTCCACTTT.

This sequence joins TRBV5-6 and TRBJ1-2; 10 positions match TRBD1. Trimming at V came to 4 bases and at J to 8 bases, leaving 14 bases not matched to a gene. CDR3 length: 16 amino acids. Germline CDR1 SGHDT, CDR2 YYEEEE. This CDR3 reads CASSPGTGARLSGYTF. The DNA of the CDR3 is TGTGCCAGCAGCCCGGGGACAGGGGCTCGGCTATCCGGCTACACCTTC.

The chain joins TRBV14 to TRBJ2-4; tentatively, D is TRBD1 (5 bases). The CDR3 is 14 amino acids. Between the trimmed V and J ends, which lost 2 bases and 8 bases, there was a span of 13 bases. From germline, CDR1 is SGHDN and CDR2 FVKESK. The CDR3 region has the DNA TGTGCCAGCAGCCAACGCCAGGGAAAGGACATTCAGTACTTC. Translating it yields CASSQRQGKDIQYF.

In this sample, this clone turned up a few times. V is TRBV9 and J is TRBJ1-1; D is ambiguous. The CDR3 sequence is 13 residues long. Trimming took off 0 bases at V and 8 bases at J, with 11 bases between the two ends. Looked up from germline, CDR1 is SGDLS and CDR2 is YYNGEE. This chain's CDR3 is CASSVDMGREAFF. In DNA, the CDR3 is TGTGCCAGCAGCGTAGATATGGGCAGAGAAGCTTTCTTT.

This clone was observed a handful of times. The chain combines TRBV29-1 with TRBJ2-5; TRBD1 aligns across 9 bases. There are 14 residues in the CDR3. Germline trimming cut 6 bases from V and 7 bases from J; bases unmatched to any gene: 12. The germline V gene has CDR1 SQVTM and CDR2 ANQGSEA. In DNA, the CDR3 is TGCAGCGTAAGAGGGGACAGGGACGCGGGGACCCAGTACTTC. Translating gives CSVRGDRDAGTQYF. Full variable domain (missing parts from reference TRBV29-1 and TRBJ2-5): SAVISQKPSRDICQRGTSLTIQCQVDSQVTMMFWYRQQPGQSLTLIATANQGSEATYESGFVIDKFPISRPNLTFSTLTVSNMSPEDSSIYLCSVRGDRDAGTQYFGPGTRLLVL.

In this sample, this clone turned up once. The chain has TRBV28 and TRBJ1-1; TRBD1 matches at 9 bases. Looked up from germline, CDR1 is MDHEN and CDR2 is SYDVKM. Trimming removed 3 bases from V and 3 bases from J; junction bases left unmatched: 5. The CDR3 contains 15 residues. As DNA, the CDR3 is TGTGCCAGCAGTTTGGACAGGGGAGGGGACACTGAAGCTTTCTTT. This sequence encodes CASSLDRGGDTEAFF.

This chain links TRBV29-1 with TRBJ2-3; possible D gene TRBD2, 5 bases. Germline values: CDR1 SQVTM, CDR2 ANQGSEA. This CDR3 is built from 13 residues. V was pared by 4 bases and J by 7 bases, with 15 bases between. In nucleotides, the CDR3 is TGCAGCGTTGGGGCCGGGGATTCGAATACGCAGTATTTT. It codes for CSVGAGDSNTQYF.

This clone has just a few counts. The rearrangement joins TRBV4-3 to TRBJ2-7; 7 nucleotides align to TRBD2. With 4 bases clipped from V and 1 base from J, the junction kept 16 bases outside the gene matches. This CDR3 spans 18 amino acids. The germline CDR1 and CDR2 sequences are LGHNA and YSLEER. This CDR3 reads CASSRDRGVDKVSYEQYF. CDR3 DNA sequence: TGCGCCAGCAGCCGTGATCGGGGGGTGGATAAGGTATCCTACGAGCAGTACTTC.

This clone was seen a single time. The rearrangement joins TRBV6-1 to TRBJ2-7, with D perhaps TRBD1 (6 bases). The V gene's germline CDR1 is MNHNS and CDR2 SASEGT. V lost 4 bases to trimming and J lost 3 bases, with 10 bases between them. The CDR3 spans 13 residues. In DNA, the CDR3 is TGTGCCAGCAGTGGGACAGTATTCTACGAGCAGTACTTC. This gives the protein CASSGTVFYEQYF.

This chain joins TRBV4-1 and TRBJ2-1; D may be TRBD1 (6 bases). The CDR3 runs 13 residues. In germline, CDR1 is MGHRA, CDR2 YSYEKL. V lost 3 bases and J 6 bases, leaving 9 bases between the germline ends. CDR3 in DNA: TGCGCCAGCAGCCACCAGGGGTTCAATGAGCAGTTCTTC. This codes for CASSHQGFNEQFF.

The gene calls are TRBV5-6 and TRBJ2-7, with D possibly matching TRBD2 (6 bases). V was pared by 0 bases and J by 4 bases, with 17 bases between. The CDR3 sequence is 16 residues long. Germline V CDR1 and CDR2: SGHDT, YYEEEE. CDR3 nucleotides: TGTGCCAGCAGCTTGGTGAATCGGGGGATGGAATACGAGCAGTACTTC. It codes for CASSLVNRGMEYEQYF.

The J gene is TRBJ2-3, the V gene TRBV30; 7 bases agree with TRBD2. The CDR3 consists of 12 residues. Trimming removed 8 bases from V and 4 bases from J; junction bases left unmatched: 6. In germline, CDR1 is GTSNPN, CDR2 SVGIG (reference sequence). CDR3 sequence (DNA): TGTGCCCGATCGGGGGGTTCAGATACGCAGTATTTT. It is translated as CARSGGSDTQYF.

CDR3 sequence reads: CASSQRREEKLFF. The CDR3 DNA reads TGTGCCAGCAGTCAAAGACGGGAGGAAAAACTGTTTTTT. J is TRBJ1-4 and V is TRBV6-5; D is unclear. CDR3 length: 13 residues. Germline V gene data show CDR1 as MNHEY and CDR2 as SVGAGI. Trimming removed 5 bases from V and 8 bases from J, with 12 bases in between.

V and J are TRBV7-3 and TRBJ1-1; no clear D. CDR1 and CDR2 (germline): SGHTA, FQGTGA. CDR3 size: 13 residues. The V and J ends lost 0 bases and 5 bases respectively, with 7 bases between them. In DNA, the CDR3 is TGTGCCAGCAGCTTAACCCAGACTACTGAAGCTTTCTTT. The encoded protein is CASSLTQTTEAFF.

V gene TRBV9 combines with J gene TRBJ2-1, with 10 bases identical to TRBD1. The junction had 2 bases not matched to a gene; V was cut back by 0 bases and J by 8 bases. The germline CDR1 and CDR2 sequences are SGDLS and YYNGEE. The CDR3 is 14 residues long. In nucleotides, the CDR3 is TGTGCCAGCAGCGTAGGACAGGGGGCCTATGAGCAGTTCTTC. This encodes CASSVGQGAYEQFF.

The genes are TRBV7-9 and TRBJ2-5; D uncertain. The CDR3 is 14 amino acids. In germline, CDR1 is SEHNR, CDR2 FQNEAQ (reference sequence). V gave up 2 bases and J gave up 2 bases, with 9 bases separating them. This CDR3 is CASSLFGLQETQYF. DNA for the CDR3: TGTGCCAGCAGCTTATTTGGGCTTCAAGAGACCCAGTACTTC.

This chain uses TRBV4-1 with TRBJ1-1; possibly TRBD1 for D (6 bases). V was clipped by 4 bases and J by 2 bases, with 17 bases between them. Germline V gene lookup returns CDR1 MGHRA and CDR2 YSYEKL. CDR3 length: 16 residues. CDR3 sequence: CASSPGGSRGNTEAFF. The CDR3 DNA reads TGCGCCAGCAGCCCCGGGGGGTCCAGGGGAAACACTGAAGCTTTCTTT.

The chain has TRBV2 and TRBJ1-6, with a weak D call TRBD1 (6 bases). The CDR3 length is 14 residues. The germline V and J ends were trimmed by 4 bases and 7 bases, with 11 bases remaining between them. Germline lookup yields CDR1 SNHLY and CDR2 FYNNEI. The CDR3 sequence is CASSGRTENSPLHF. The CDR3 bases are TGTGCCAGCAGTGGACGGACAGAGAATTCACCCCTCCACTTT.

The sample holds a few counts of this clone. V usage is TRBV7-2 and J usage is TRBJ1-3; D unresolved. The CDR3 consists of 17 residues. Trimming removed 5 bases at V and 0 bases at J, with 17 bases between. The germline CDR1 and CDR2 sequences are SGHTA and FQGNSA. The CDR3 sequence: CASSPVGGVNSGNTIYF. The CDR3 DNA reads TGTGCCAGCAGCCCCGTCGGCGGGGTAAACTCTGGAAACACCATATATTTT.

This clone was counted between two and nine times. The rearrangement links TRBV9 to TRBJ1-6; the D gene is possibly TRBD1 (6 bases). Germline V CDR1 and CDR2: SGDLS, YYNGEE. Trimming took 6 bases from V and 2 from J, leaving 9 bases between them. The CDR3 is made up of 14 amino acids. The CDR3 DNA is TGTGCCAGCAACAGGGAACCCTATAATTCACCCCTCCACTTT. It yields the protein CASNREPYNSPLHF.

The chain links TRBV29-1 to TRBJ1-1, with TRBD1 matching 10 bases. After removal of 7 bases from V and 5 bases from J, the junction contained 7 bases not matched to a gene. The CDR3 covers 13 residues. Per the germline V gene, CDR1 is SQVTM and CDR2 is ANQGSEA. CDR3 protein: CSASPGQGTEAFF. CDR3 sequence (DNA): TGCAGCGCCTCCCCGGGACAGGGGACTGAAGCTTTCTTT.

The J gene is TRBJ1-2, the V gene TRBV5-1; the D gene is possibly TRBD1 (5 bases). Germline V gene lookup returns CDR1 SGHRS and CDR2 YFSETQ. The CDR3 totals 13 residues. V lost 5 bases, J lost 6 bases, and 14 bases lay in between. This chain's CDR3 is CASRETGGDGYTF. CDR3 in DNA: TGCGCCAGCAGGGAGACGGGAGGGGATGGCTACACCTTC.

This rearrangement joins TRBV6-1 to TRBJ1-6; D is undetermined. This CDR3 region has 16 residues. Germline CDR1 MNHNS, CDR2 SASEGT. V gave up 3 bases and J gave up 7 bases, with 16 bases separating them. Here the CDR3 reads CASSDGLGVGNSPLHF. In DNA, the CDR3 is TGTGCCAGCAGTGACGGACTGGGAGTTGGGAATTCACCCCTCCACTTT.

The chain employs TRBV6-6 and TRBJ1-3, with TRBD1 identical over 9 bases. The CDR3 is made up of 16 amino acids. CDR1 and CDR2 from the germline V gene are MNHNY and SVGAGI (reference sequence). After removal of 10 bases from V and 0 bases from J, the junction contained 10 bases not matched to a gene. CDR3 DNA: TGTGCCACAAGGGACAGGGCTAGGGCCTCTGGAAACACCATATATTTT. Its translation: CATRDRARASGNTIYF.

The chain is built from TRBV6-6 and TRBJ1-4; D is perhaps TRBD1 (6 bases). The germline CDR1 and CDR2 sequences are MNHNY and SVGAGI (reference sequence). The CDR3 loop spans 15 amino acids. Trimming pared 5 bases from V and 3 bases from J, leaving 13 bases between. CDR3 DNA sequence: TGTGCCAGCAGTAGCTCAGGGGTAGCTAATGAAAAACTGTTTTTT. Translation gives CASSSSGVANEKLFF.

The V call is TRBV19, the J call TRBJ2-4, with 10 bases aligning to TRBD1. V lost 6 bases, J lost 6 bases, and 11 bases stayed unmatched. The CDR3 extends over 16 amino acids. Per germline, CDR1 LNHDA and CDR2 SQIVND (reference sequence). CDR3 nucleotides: TGTGCCAGTAGCAAGGACAGGGGGAATTACGGAAACATTCAGTACTTC. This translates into CASSKDRGNYGNIQYF.